A selection of T cell receptor beta chains follows, all from one sample in a study of identical twins. TCRdb ran MiXCR on the 5' RACE reads and lists one entry per CDR3 protein. The data contain 500,000 or so distinct CDR3 sequences, 14% of them singletons. This sample also appeared in a second study, on yellow fever vaccine responses in identical twins.

The sample was CD4+ T cells sorted from blood. These TCRs come from a young woman in good health. Both conserved end residues are part of each CDR3. Fields, in order: clone size, J gene, D gene, CDR3 length, V gene, CDR3 DNA, CDR3 protein. A D gene is named only where the DNA matches it firmly. Expanded clones get a size class; other rows say once, few or many, or leave the size out.

few	TRBJ2-4	TRBD2	15	TRBV20-1	TGCAGTGCTATTGAGCCGGGGGGGGCCAAAAACATTCAGTACTTC	CSAIEPGGAKNIQYF
few	TRBJ1-1	.	15	TRBV28	TGTGCCAGCAGTTTAACTGAGGGGCCTCGGACTGAAGCTTTCTTT	CASSLTEGPRTEAFF
few	TRBJ2-1	TRBD2	15	TRBV25-1	TGTGCCAGCAGTGGACTAGCGGGGATATACAATGAGCAGTTCTTC	CASSGLAGIYNEQFF
few	TRBJ2-5	.	15	TRBV11-2	TGTGCCAGCAGCACCCAGCCTGGGGGGCGGGAGACCCAGTACTTC	CASSTQPGGRETQYF
many	TRBJ2-3	.	12	TRBV5-1	TGCGCCAGCAGCTTGGAACGGGATACGCAGTATTTT	CASSLERDTQYF
.	TRBJ2-1	TRBD1	17	TRBV24-1	TGTGCCACCAGTGATACCTGGACAGGGCGGTCCTACAATGAGCAGTTCTTC	CATSDTWTGRSYNEQFF
few	TRBJ2-1	.	15	TRBV24-1	TGTGCCACCAGCCCCGGGACGATCCTCTTCAATGAGCAGTTCTTC	CATSPGTILFNEQFF
few	TRBJ2-7	TRBD2	15	TRBV7-2	TGTGCCAGCAGCTCATGGGAGCGGGGGTACTACGAGCAGTACTTC	CASSSWERGYYEQYF
few	TRBJ2-2	.	13	TRBV20-1	TGCAGTGCTCACGGGGCGAACACCGGGGAGCTGTTTTTT	CSAHGANTGELFF
many	TRBJ1-4	.	15	TRBV4-1	TGCGCCAGCAGCCAAGAAGGCAGGACCCATGAAAAACTGTTTTTT	CASSQEGRTHEKLFF
.	TRBJ2-1	TRBD2	16	TRBV20-1	TGCAGTGCTAGAGCCTCCGTTGAGCGGGAGTTTGACGAGCAGTTCTTC	CSARASVEREFDEQFF
.	TRBJ2-2	.	17	TRBV29-1	TGCAGCGTTGAAGGGTGGGGGACACCCCCAAACACCGGGGAGCTGTTTTTT	CSVEGWGTPPNTGELFF
.	TRBJ2-3	.	18	TRBV12-3/TRBV12-4	TGTGCCCGCAGTTTAAGACCGCCCGGAACCGTGAGCACAGATACGCAGTATTTT	CARSLRPPGTVSTDTQYF
.	TRBJ2-7	TRBD2	16	TRBV20-1	TGCAGTGCTAGTTGGCTAGCGGGAGTTCGGATCTACGAGCAGTACTTC	CSASWLAGVRIYEQYF
many	TRBJ2-3	.	13	TRBV7-9	TGTGCCAGCAGCCTCCACCCCGGCACTTCGGGGTATTTT	CASSLHPGTSGYF
.	TRBJ2-4	.	16	TRBV12-3/TRBV12-4	TGTGCCAGCAGTTCCTACGCGGGGGCGAGTGGGGACATTCAGTACTTC	CASSSYAGASGDIQYF
few	TRBJ2-3	.	13	TRBV2	TGTGCCAGCAGTGGACAACCCACAGATACGCAGTATTTT	CASSGQPTDTQYF
few	TRBJ2-1	TRBD2	14	TRBV20-1	TGCAGTGCTAGAGGACTAGCGGGGCGTAGTGAGCAGTTCTTC	CSARGLAGRSEQFF
few	TRBJ1-3	.	14	TRBV11-2	TGTGCCAGCAGCTTGGGGGCGACTGGAAACACCATATATTTT	CASSLGATGNTIYF
.	TRBJ2-7	.	15	TRBV5-1	TGCGCCAGCAGCTTGGTCGTAGCTGGGACCTACGAGCAGTACTTC	CASSLVVAGTYEQYF
.	TRBJ1-3	.	15	TRBV7-2	TGTGCCAGCAGCCAAGAGGGGTATCCAGGAAACACCATATATTTT	CASSQEGYPGNTIYF
.	TRBJ2-7	.	12	TRBV25-1	TGTGCCAGCAGTGAATTAGTGGACGAGCAGTACTTC	CASSELVDEQYF
.	TRBJ2-1	TRBD2	15	TRBV14	TGTGCCAGCAGCCAAGTTCTAGCGGGATTGCTTGAGCAGTTCTTC	CASSQVLAGLLEQFF
few	TRBJ1-1	.	13	TRBV7-3	TGTGCCAGCAGCTTAATGGGGGAAACTGAAGCTTTCTTT	CASSLMGETEAFF
.	TRBJ1-5	.	15	TRBV27	TGTGCCAGCAGTGGGGGCAAGTGGGGCAATCAGCCCCAGCATTTT	CASSGGKWGNQPQHF
few	TRBJ2-3	.	14	TRBV18	TGTGCCAGCTCACCAACGGAAAACACAGATACGCAGTATTTT	CASSPTENTDTQYF
.	TRBJ2-1	TRBD2	18	TRBV10-3	TGTGCCATCAGTGAGTCCCCATGGCTAGCGGGACTTCACCATGAGCAGTTCTTC	CAISESPWLAGLHHEQFF
few	TRBJ2-7	TRBD2	17	TRBV11-2	TGTGCCAGCAGCTCCACGGGCCGCGGCGGGAGGTACTACGAGCAGTACTTC	CASSSTGRGGRYYEQYF
.	TRBJ2-7	TRBD1	13	TRBV10-3	TGTGCCATCAGTATACAGGGGGTTAGTGAGCAGTACTTC	CAISIQGVSEQYF
.	TRBJ2-1	.	15	TRBV12-3/TRBV12-4	TGTGCCAGCAGTTTAGGGCGGGTGGCCTACAATGAGCAGTTCTTC	CASSLGRVAYNEQFF
.	TRBJ2-1	.	11	TRBV29-1	TGCAGCGTTGAAGACCCCGAAATGGGGTTCTTC	CSVEDPEMGFF
few	TRBJ2-7	.	14	TRBV12-3/TRBV12-4	TGTGCCAGCAGTCTTCCCGGGCTAGCGTACGAGCAGTACTTC	CASSLPGLAYEQYF
few	TRBJ2-7	.	15	TRBV28	TGTGCCAGCAGTGAGGACAGTCTTGGGTCGTACGAGCAGTACTTC	CASSEDSLGSYEQYF
few	TRBJ2-6	.	16	TRBV6-5	TGTGCCAGCAGTTACGGTTCGGTTTCTGGGGCCAACGTCCTGACTTTC	CASSYGSVSGANVLTF
.	TRBJ2-2	.	13	TRBV7-7	TGTGCTAGCAGCTCCGCGGGCACCGGGGAGCTGTTTTTT	CASSSAGTGELFF
.	TRBJ1-1	.	16	TRBV12-3/TRBV12-4	TGTGCCAGCAATCCCGGGAGGGGCAGCCTGAACACTGAAGCTTTCTTT	CASNPGRGSLNTEAFF
.	TRBJ2-1	TRBD2	20	TRBV5-1	TGCGCCAGCAGCCTTGGGGGGGTGGGTCAGTTGAGGGTCAGTTACAATGAGCAGTTCTTC	CASSLGGVGQLRVSYNEQFF
.	TRBJ2-7	.	16	TRBV3-1	TGTGCCAGCAGCCAAGGGGTCGGGACCCCCCAAGACGAGCAGTACTTC	CASSQGVGTPQDEQYF
many	TRBJ2-1	.	17	TRBV4-1	TGCGCCAGCAGCCAAGATGCAGGGTGGGACTCCTACAATGAGCAGTTCTTC	CASSQDAGWDSYNEQFF
few	TRBJ2-1	TRBD1	18	TRBV6-5	TGTGCCAGCAGTTATCGAAAACCGGGACAGGTCTCCTACAATGAGCAGTTCTTC	CASSYRKPGQVSYNEQFF
.	TRBJ2-4	TRBD1	11	TRBV2	TGTGCCAGCAGCACCGACAGGGACGAGTACTTC	CASSTDRDEYF
.	TRBJ2-7	.	15	TRBV12-3/TRBV12-4	TGTGCCAGCAGACCTAGTGCAGGGAGCTGGGGCGAGCAGTACTTC	CASRPSAGSWGEQYF
few	TRBJ2-2	TRBD2	17	TRBV4-3	TGCGCCAGCAGCCAAGTGGGACTAGCGGGAGGGGTCGGGGAGCTGTTTTTT	CASSQVGLAGGVGELFF
few	TRBJ2-6	.	15	TRBV5-5	TGTGCCAGCAGCTTGGAAGGAGGAGGGGCCAACGTCCTGACTTTC	CASSLEGGGANVLTF
few	TRBJ2-1	TRBD2	16	TRBV20-1	TGCAGTGCTAGAGACCCGGGACTAGCGGGAGAGAATGAGCAGTTCTTC	CSARDPGLAGENEQFF
few	TRBJ2-3	TRBD2	16	TRBV6-1	TGTGCCAGCAGTGAAAGCGCGGGAGTTAGTACAGATACGCAGTATTTT	CASSESAGVSTDTQYF
.	TRBJ1-1	.	13	TRBV5-1	TGCGCCAGCAGCTGGGAGGGGAACACTGAAGCTTTCTTT	CASSWEGNTEAFF
few	TRBJ2-3	TRBD1	15	TRBV12-3/TRBV12-4	TGTGCCAGCCTTCCCGCGGGACAGGGACCAGATACGCAGTATTTT	CASLPAGQGPDTQYF